These T cell receptor beta chains were read from a single sample in a study of memory B cells and T cells in multiple sclerosis. No antigen is known for these receptors. Method: immunoSEQ multiplex PCR; TCRdb's copy keeps in-frame clones and lacks some. The sample records 25,000 to 35,000 clones, about 82% being singletons. The sequencing input was PBMCs from blood kept in culture. The receptor set was obtained from a human donor with multiple sclerosis. Both conserved end residues are trimmed from each CDR3.

TRBJ1-3 TRBV6-4 ASSAGPGNTIY
TRBJ2-1 TRBV6-5 ASSNVESNEQF
TRBJ2-2 TRBV5-1 ASSFTSGSGELF
TRBJ2-5 TRBV27 ASSLSGRETQY
TRBJ1-2 TRBV10-3 AISESTGGTVYGYT
TRBJ2-1 TRBV19 ASSITPDTYNEQF
TRBJ2-7 TRBV5-1 ASSSRYEQY
TRBJ2-1 TRBV7-3 ASSLTGTRGVNEQF
TRBJ1-1 TRBV29-1 SVEIGWPEAF
TRBJ2-7 TRBV7-9 ASSLGQGISYEQY
TRBJ2-7 TRBV5-6 ASSLGQGLHEQY
TRBJ2-7 TRBV29-1 SVEGGDFGYEQY
TRBJ1-5 TRBV2 ASSERLGQPQH
TRBJ2-2 TRBV6-5 ASSYYKTGELF
TRBJ2-3 TRBV28 ASSPPGTDTQY
TRBJ2-7 TRBV7-2 ASSLTGSFYEQY
TRBJ2-4 TRBV7-9 ASSPQTGGNVQY
TRBJ1-5 TRBV6-6 ASRYDQPQH
TRBJ1-5 TRBV27 ASSRQGRGNQPQH
TRBJ2-2 TRBV28 ASSLLHGELF
TRBJ1-2 TRBV28 ASSLRGLGYT
TRBJ2-3 TRBV11-2 ASSLAYRNTDTQY
TRBJ1-4 TRBV25-1 ASSEWTGINEKLF
TRBJ2-2 TRBV9 ASSRDLAGGRTGELF
TRBJ1-1 TRBV2 ASTVDRDTEAF
TRBJ2-2 TRBV7-3 ASSPTGIGELF
TRBJ2-3 TRBV13 ASSSDADTQY
TRBJ2-1 TRBV6-5 ASTELAGPKNEQF